The 25 T cell receptor beta chains reported below all come from one sample, sequenced in a study of identical twins (TCRdb year 2016). Receptors were amplified or captured by 5' RACE. Instrument on record: Illumina HiSeq 2000. TCRdb cleaned the public reads at Q25 with fastp, built clones with MiXCR and kept in-frame beta chains. CDR3 protein duplicates are merged, each entry listing the most common genes and DNA. The sample records approximately 470,000 distinct CDR3 sequences, approximately 15% of which are singletons. 0.52% of the sample belongs to the ten largest clones. These sequences were also reported in another study, on yellow fever vaccine responses in identical twins.

Sequencing was done on a sample of CD4+ T cells sorted from blood. Every receptor here comes from a woman aged 18-30 years in good health.

The chain uses TRBV20-1 and TRBJ2-1; TRBD2 matches 13 bases. From germline, CDR1 is DFQATT and CDR2 SNEGSKA (reference sequence). The CDR3 has 13 residues. J gave up 14 bases and V 3 bases, and 7 bases lay outside the gene matches. CDR3 coding DNA: TGCAGTGCTAGGGAGGGACTAGCGGGACGGGAGTTCTTC. This sequence encodes CSAREGLAGREFF.

Many counts were recorded for this clonotype. The chain joins TRBV12-3 or TRBV12-4 to TRBJ1-1; D might be TRBD1 (5 bases). The V end was cut by 1 base, the J end by 4 bases, with 7 bases between. This CDR3 region has 13 residues. The CDR3 DNA is TGTGCCAGCAGTTTAGTCAGGGCCACTGAAGCTTTCTTT. Translating it yields CASSLVRATEAFF.

Only a few counts were recorded for this clonotype. V and J are TRBV9 and TRBJ2-7; 9 bases are shared with TRBD2. V shed 2 bases and J 2 bases; nucleotides not matched to a gene: 5. The CDR3 runs 15 residues. Germline loops: CDR1 SGDLS, CDR2 YYNGEE. CDR3 amino acids: CASSVGTSPTYEQYF. The CDR3 bases are TGTGCCAGCAGCGTCGGGACTAGCCCCACCTACGAGCAGTACTTC.

Comments on this clonotype: The CDR3 does not close with the conserved phenylalanine or tryptophan, likely indicating a read error. In DNA form, the CDR3 reads TGTGCCAGCAGCCAAAGCCTGGGGGACAGGCAGTTCTCC. It encodes CASSQSLGDRQFS. J is TRBJ2-1 and V is TRBV7-3, with 7 bases lining up with TRBD1. The CDR3 is 13 amino acids. Trimming cost V 5 bases and J 12 bases; bases outside gene matches: 10. CDR1 is SGHTA, CDR2 FQGTGA, per germline.

This clonotype was observed a single time. This chain joins TRBV3-1 and TRBJ2-1; the match to TRBD1 covers 7 bases. CDR3 length equals 16 residues. The V and J ends lost 4 bases and 9 bases, in that order; junction bases with no gene match: 15. CDR1 is LGHDT, CDR2 YNNKEL, per germline (reference sequence). Here the CDR3 DNA reads TGTGCCAGCAGCCGAACAAGGGGTGACAGGGCGGTTGAGCAGTTCTTC. Translating gives CASSRTRGDRAVEQFF.

V usage is TRBV12-3 or TRBV12-4 and J usage is TRBJ2-2; D remains unclear. This CDR3 has 13 amino acids. V was trimmed by 7 bases and J by 2 bases, leaving 8 bases between them. CDR3 residues: CASTHRNTGELFF. The CDR3 DNA is TGTGCCAGCACCCACAGAAACACCGGGGAGCTGTTTTTT.

This clonotype was seen only a few times. The genes are TRBV11-2 and TRBJ2-3; maybe TRBD1 (5 bases). Trimming removed 2 bases at V and 0 bases at J, with 15 bases between. This CDR3 comprises 17 residues. CDR1 is SGHAT, CDR2 FQNNGV, per germline. The chain's CDR3 is CASSLRGAATSTDTQYF. The DNA of the CDR3 is TGTGCCAGCAGCTTACGTGGGGCTGCGACTAGCACAGATACGCAGTATTTT.

This clonotype was recorded a few times. The chain couples TRBV4-3 to TRBJ2-3, with a weak D call TRBD2 (5 bases). Germline values: CDR1 LGHNA, CDR2 YSLEER. This CDR3 region has 17 residues. V lost 0 bases and J lost 2, with 15 bases in between. In DNA, the CDR3 is TGCGCCAGCAGCCAAGACGCGGGCCGACTAATCACAGATACGCAGTATTTT. This translates into CASSQDAGRLITDTQYF.

The chain has TRBV5-1 and TRBJ2-2; D might be TRBD2 (6 bases). Trimming removed 3 bases at V and 0 bases at J, with 15 bases between. From germline, CDR1 is SGHRS and CDR2 YFSETQ. CDR3 size: 17 residues. The CDR3 nucleotides are TGCGCCAGCAGCTGGGGGTTGGAGGGCGCGAACACCGGGGAGCTGTTTTTT. Its translation: CASSWGLEGANTGELFF.

The chain joins TRBV20-1 to TRBJ2-4; 10 bases map to TRBD2. The V and J ends lost 3 bases and 9 bases, in that order; junction bases with no gene match: 5. Germline V CDR1 and CDR2: DFQATT, SNEGSKA (reference sequence). This CDR3 comprises 13 residues. CDR3 sequence: CSARAAGGSIQYF. CDR3 bases: TGCAGTGCTAGGGCAGCGGGAGGGAGCATTCAGTACTTC.

V gene TRBV15 combines with J gene TRBJ1-1; unclear D gene. The CDR3 runs to 15 residues. V gave up 5 bases and J gave up 3 bases, with 16 bases separating them. From germline, CDR1 is LNHNV and CDR2 YYDKDF (reference sequence). In nucleotides, the CDR3 is TGTGCCACCAGCGCCGGTGAGGTAGGGCACACTGAAGCTTTCTTT. It yields the protein CATSAGEVGHTEAFF.

Many counts were recorded for this clonotype. The rearrangement joins TRBV24-1 to TRBJ1-1, with D hard to call. This CDR3 is built from 13 residues. The V gene's germline CDR1 is KGHDR and CDR2 SFDVKD. The V end was cut by 9 bases, the J end by 3 bases, with 13 bases between. CDR3 residues: CATRNDGYTEAFF. The DNA of the CDR3 is TGTGCCACCCGGAACGACGGTTACACTGAAGCTTTCTTT.

This rearrangement joins TRBV5-1 to TRBJ2-1; TRBD2 matches 13 bases. The CDR3 runs 15 residues. Trimming at V came to 2 bases and at J to 10 bases, leaving 6 bases not matched to a gene. The germline CDR1 and CDR2 sequences are SGHRS and YFSETQ. CDR3 protein: CASSFGLAGAREQFF. For the CDR3, the DNA is TGCGCCAGCAGCTTCGGACTAGCGGGAGCGCGAGAGCAGTTCTTC.

This sequence joins TRBV28 and TRBJ1-2; no definite D call. CDR1 MDHEN and CDR2 SYDVKM come from the germline V gene. The CDR3 consists of 12 residues. The ends were cut back, 7 bases at V and 7 bases at J, with 13 bases in the middle. CDR3 DNA: TGTGCCAGCATTAGTCCCGGGAGTGGCTACACCTTC. Its protein product is CASISPGSGYTF.

In nucleotides, the CDR3 is TGTGCCAGCAGTTACGTTGCGGTTCAAGAGACCCAGTACTTC. Translated: CASSYVAVQETQYF. The V and J genes are TRBV6-2 or TRBV6-3 and TRBJ2-5; D unresolved. The CDR3 contains 14 residues. The germline V gene has CDR1 MNHEY and CDR2 SVGEGT. V was cut by 2 bases and J by 2 bases, with 9 bases left in between.

This chain links TRBV20-1 with TRBJ2-5; D ambiguous. The CDR3 contains 13 residues. V shed 1 base and J shed 7 bases, with 13 bases lying between them. The germline V gene encodes CDR1 DFQATT and CDR2 SNEGSKA (reference sequence). CDR3 DNA: TGCAGTGCTAGAGGGACGTTGGTCCGGACCCAGTACTTC. Protein sequence: CSARGTLVRTQYF.

This rearrangement joins TRBV7-2 to TRBJ2-7; 12 nucleotides line up with TRBD2. Germline V lookup: CDR1 SGHTA, CDR2 FQGNSA. This CDR3 has 15 amino acids. J gave up 4 bases and V 5 bases, and 6 bases lay outside the gene matches. This CDR3 is CASSQGLAGLYEQYF. Written as DNA, the CDR3 is TGTGCCAGCAGCCAAGGACTAGCGGGGCTATACGAGCAGTACTTC.

This clonotype turned up a few times. The rearrangement links TRBV6-5 to TRBJ2-1, with TRBD2 matching 10 bases. In germline, CDR1 is MNHEY, CDR2 SVGAGI. There are 13 residues in the CDR3. The V gene end was trimmed by 3 bases and the J gene end by 13 bases; junction bases not matched to a gene: 6. The CDR3: CASSYRAGGLQFF. In DNA form, the CDR3 reads TGTGCCAGCAGTTATAGAGCGGGGGGGTTACAGTTCTTC.

This clonotype has at least ten counts. Written as DNA, the CDR3 is TGTGCCAGCAGTTTCCGAGAATCCTACAATGAGCAGTTCTTC. Residues: CASSFRESYNEQFF. V is TRBV12-3 or TRBV12-4 and J is TRBJ2-1; D uncertain. This CDR3 contains 14 residues. V dropped 3 bases and J dropped 1 base, with 7 bases sitting between them.

The chain carries TRBV20-1 and TRBJ2-3; the D gene is possibly TRBD2 (5 bases). Germline V gene data show CDR1 as DFQATT and CDR2 as SNEGSKA (reference sequence). The CDR3 consists of 16 residues. Trimming cost V 4 bases and J 1 base, with 18 bases left between them. CDR3 region: CSANPAEGWGTDTQYF. The CDR3 bases are TGCAGTGCTAACCCTGCCGAGGGATGGGGCACAGATACGCAGTATTTT.

V gene TRBV6-5 combines with J gene TRBJ2-1; 7 nucleotides line up with TRBD2. The length of the CDR3 is 11 residues. Germline V gene sequence: CDR1 MNHEY, CDR2 SVGAGI. The chain's CDR3 is CASGDVGEQFF. The CDR3 DNA is TGTGCGAGCGGGGATGTGGGGGAGCAGTTCTTC.

This sequence joins TRBV28 and TRBJ1-2, with 9 bases that match TRBD1. The CDR3 loop spans 13 amino acids. CDR1 and CDR2 from the germline V gene are MDHEN and SYDVKM. The V segment lost 3 bases and the J segment 10 bases; nucleotides outside the gene matches: 6. The CDR3 spells CASSLGQGKYYTF. The CDR3 DNA is TGTGCCAGCAGTTTGGGACAGGGAAAATACTACACCTTC.

The rearrangement joins TRBV7-2 to TRBJ2-7; TRBD2 aligns across 7 bases. In germline, CDR1 is SGHTA, CDR2 FQGNSA. V was clipped by 1 base and J by 2 bases; unmatched bases: 8. The CDR3 runs to 16 residues. Here the CDR3 reads CASSLDGGSAPYEQYF. The CDR3 region has the DNA TGTGCCAGCAGCTTAGATGGCGGGAGTGCGCCCTACGAGCAGTACTTC.

This clonotype was seen only a few times. The chain joins TRBV20-1 to TRBJ2-7, with D possibly matching TRBD2 (6 bases). The V end lost 0 bases, the J end lost 3 bases, and 30 bases lay between the germline ends. This CDR3 is built from 20 residues. Germline values: CDR1 DFQATT, CDR2 SNEGSKA (reference sequence). CDR3 amino acids: CSARDLFSPGATTRHYEQYF. DNA for the CDR3: TGCAGTGCTAGAGATCTCTTTTCGCCGGGAGCCACAACGCGGCACTACGAGCAGTACTTC.

This clonotype was seen only a few times. The J gene is TRBJ2-7, the V gene TRBV3-1, with a tentative D call TRBD1 (6 bases). Germline V gene sequence: CDR1 LGHDT, CDR2 YNNKEL (reference sequence). V was shortened by 3 bases and J by 2 bases, with 11 bases between the two germline ends. This CDR3 has 14 residues. The CDR3 protein is CASSQKGQTYEQYF. CDR3 coding DNA: TGTGCCAGCAGCCAGAAAGGACAGACCTACGAGCAGTACTTC.